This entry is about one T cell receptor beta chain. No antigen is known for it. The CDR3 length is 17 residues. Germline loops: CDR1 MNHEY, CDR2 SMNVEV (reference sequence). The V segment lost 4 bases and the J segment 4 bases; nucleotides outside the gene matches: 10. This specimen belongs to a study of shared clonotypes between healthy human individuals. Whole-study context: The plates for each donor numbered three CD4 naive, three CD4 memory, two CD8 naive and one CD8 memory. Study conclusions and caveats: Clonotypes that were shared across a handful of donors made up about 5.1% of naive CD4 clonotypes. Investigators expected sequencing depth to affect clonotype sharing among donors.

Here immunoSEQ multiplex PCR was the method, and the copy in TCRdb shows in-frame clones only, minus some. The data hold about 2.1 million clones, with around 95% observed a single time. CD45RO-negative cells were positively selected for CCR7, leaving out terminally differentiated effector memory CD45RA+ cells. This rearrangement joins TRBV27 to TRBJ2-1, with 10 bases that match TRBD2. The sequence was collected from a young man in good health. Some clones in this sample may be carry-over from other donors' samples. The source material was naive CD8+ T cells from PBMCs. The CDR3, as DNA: TGTGCCAGCAGTTGGAAACCGGGACTAGCGATATACAATGAGCAGTTCTTC. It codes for CASSWKPGLAIYNEQFF.